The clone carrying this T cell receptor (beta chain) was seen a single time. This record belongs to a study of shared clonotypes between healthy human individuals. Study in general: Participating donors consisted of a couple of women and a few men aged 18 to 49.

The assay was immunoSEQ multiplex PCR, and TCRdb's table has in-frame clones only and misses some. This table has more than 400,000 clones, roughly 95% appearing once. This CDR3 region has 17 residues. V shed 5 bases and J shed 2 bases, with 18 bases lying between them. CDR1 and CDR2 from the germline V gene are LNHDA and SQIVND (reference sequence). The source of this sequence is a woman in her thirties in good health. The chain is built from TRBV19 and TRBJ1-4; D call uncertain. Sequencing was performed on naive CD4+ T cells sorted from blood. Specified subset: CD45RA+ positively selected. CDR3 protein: CASSFSSLLGTNEKLFF. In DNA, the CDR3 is TGTGCCAGTAGTTTCTCATCCCTGCTTGGCACTAATGAAAAACTGTTTTTT.